Below, 23 T cell receptor beta chains from the same sample are listed, as sequenced in a study of blood T cell repertoires in COVID-19. Measured with immunoSEQ multiplex PCR; TCRdb has only the in-frame clones, and not every one. In the table there are some 450,000 clones, approximately 90% of which are singletons. Sequenced: peripheral blood. The receptors stem from a man aged 18 to 29 with COVID-19, enrolled during active disease.

This chain links TRBV5-6 with TRBJ2-5; D call uncertain. Germline values: CDR1 SGHDT, CDR2 YYEEEE. The CDR3 is 13 amino acids. V lost 6 bases, J lost 1 base, and 10 bases lay in between. CDR3 coding DNA: TGTGCCAGCACCCTGGGCATCCAAGAGACCCAGTACTTC. The encoded protein is CASTLGIQETQYF.

This chain uses TRBV7-3 with TRBJ2-2; D perhaps matches TRBD2 (5 bases). V was shortened by 1 base and J by 6 bases, with 9 bases between the two germline ends. CDR3 length: 14 residues. Per germline, CDR1 SGHTA and CDR2 FQGTGA. CDR3 nucleotides: TGTGCCAGCAGCTTAAGCCTAGCAGCCGGGGAGCTGTTTTTT. Translated, it gives CASSLSLAAGELFF.

V gene TRBV5-1 combines with J gene TRBJ2-1, with a weak D call TRBD1 (5 bases). Trimming pared 4 bases from V and 6 bases from J, leaving 11 bases between. The CDR3 totals 13 residues. CDR1 and CDR2 (germline): SGHRS, YFSETQ. CDR3 DNA: TGCGCCAGCAGCCCCAGACAGTTCAATGAGCAGTTCTTC. Translated: CASSPRQFNEQFF.

This sequence joins TRBV19 and TRBJ1-3; D unresolved. The germline gives CDR1 LNHDA, CDR2 SQIVND (reference sequence). CDR3 length equals 12 residues. The ends were cut back, 7 bases at V and 0 bases at J, with 4 bases in the middle. The CDR3, as DNA: TGTGCCAGTACGAGCTCTGGAAACACCATATATTTT. Encoded protein: CASTSSGNTIYF.

This rearrangement joins TRBV7-3 to TRBJ1-1; possible D gene TRBD1, 6 bases. V gave up 4 bases and J gave up 4 bases, with 10 bases separating them. Looked up from germline, CDR1 is SGHTA and CDR2 is FQGTGA. CDR3 length: 13 amino acids. The CDR3 loop is CASSSTGFTEAFF. CDR3 coding DNA: TGTGCCAGCAGCTCCACAGGGTTCACTGAAGCTTTCTTT.

CDR3: CSASRKRPYEQYF. CDR3 DNA: TGCAGTGCTAGTAGAAAGAGGCCCTACGAGCAGTACTTC. The rearrangement links TRBV20-1 to TRBJ2-7; unclear D gene. Germline V gives CDR1 DFQATT, CDR2 SNEGSKA (reference sequence). The CDR3 sequence is 13 residues long. V lost 3 bases, J lost 2 bases, and 11 bases lay in between.

The chain is built from TRBV20-1 and TRBJ2-7; 8 nucleotides align to TRBD1. The junction had 9 bases not matched to a gene; V was cut back by 3 bases and J by 5 bases. Germline V CDR1 and CDR2: DFQATT, SNEGSKA (reference sequence). The CDR3 has 14 amino acids. Written as DNA, the CDR3 is TGCAGTGCTAGTAAAGGACAGGGAAAGGACGAGCAGTACTTC. Translation: CSASKGQGKDEQYF.

As for this clone: Other DNA sequences within the sample encode an identical CDR3. The chain combines TRBV15 with TRBJ1-1; possibly TRBD1 for D (5 bases). CDR3 length: 14 amino acids. Germline lookup yields CDR1 LNHNV and CDR2 YYDKDF (reference sequence). Trimming took 0 bases from V and 4 from J, leaving 9 bases between them. The CDR3 spells CATSRDSGGTEAFF. DNA for the CDR3: TGTGCCACCAGCAGAGATTCCGGGGGCACTGAAGCTTTCTTT.

This rearrangement joins TRBV19 to TRBJ2-3; 8 bases agree with TRBD1. The V and J ends lost 4 bases and 6 bases, in that order; junction bases with no gene match: 3. There are 13 residues in the CDR3. Germline V gene sequence: CDR1 LNHDA, CDR2 SQIVND (reference sequence). CDR3 DNA: TGTGCCAGTAGTACGGACAGGGCGGATACGCAGTATTTT. Translated, it gives CASSTDRADTQYF.

J is TRBJ2-3 and V is TRBV4-2, with D maybe TRBD2 (7 bases). The V gene lost 2 bases and the J gene lost 6 bases, with 18 bases spanning the gap. Germline CDR1 LGHNA, CDR2 YNFKEQ. This CDR3 spans 16 amino acids. CDR3 sequence reads: CASSQNQRGGGDTQYF. The CDR3 DNA sequence: TGTGCCAGCAGCCAAAATCAGAGGGGGGGCGGGGATACGCAGTATTTT.

This chain links TRBV5-4 with TRBJ1-4; D is undetermined. CDR1 is SGHNT and CDR2 is YYREEE in the germline V gene (reference sequence). The CDR3 is 16 amino acids. Deletions cut 3 bases from V and 0 bases from J, with 12 bases between. The CDR3 here is CASSSSVISTNEKLFF. DNA for the CDR3: TGTGCCAGCAGCTCGAGCGTGATATCAACTAATGAAAAACTGTTTTTT.

The chain couples TRBV5-6 to TRBJ2-2; D not resolved. This CDR3 has 12 amino acids. Per the germline V gene, CDR1 is SGHDT and CDR2 is YYEEEE. V was trimmed by 0 bases and J by 8 bases, leaving 5 bases between them. CDR3 in amino acids: CASSLVNGELFF. In nucleotides, the CDR3 is TGTGCCAGCAGCTTGGTAAATGGGGAGCTGTTTTTT. Filled out from reference TRBV5-6 and TRBJ2-2, the complete variable domain reads DAGVTQSPTHLIKTRGQQVTLRCSPKSGHDTVSWYQQALGQGPQFIFQYYEEEERQRGNFPDRFSGHQFPNYSSELNVNALLLGDSALYLCASSLVNGELFFGEGSRLTVL.

The chain recombines TRBV7-3 with TRBJ2-5, with 7 bases lining up with TRBD1. The J segment lost 4 bases and the V segment lost 5 bases, leaving 4 bases of the junction unmatched. Germline V lookup: CDR1 SGHTA, CDR2 FQGTGA. This CDR3 comprises 13 residues. This CDR3 reads CASSPTGVETQYF. The CDR3 bases are TGTGCCAGCAGCCCTACAGGGGTAGAGACCCAGTACTTC.

In DNA form, the CDR3 reads TGCAGCGCCGACGAAGAAGGGGTAGACTACTATGGCTACACCTTC. Its protein product is CSADEEGVDYYGYTF. The chain uses TRBV29-1 and TRBJ1-2, with D tentatively TRBD1 (5 bases). The CDR3 is 15 amino acids. The germline V and J ends were trimmed by 7 bases and 3 bases, with 21 bases remaining between them. In germline, CDR1 is SQVTM, CDR2 ANQGSEA.

This clone was recorded a few times. The chain has TRBV5-6 and TRBJ2-7; D ambiguous. V was shortened by 3 bases and J by 1 base, with 5 bases between the two germline ends. CDR1 is SGHDT, CDR2 YYEEEE, per germline. The CDR3 sequence is 12 residues long. CDR3 nucleotide sequence: TGTGCCAGCAGCTCAACTTCCTACGAGCAGTACTTC. Translation: CASSSTSYEQYF.

The genes are TRBV18 and TRBJ2-1, with 9 bases matching TRBD2. The ends lost 6 bases at V and 9 bases at J; junction bases unmatched: 9. Germline V gives CDR1 KGHSH, CDR2 LQKENI. The CDR3 has 14 residues. The CDR3 spells CASSPAGGVAEQFF. The CDR3 region has the DNA TGTGCCAGCTCCCCTGCGGGAGGGGTAGCTGAGCAGTTCTTC.

The chain employs TRBV10-3 and TRBJ1-1, with no clear D. The CDR3 contains 15 residues. The V gene lost 0 bases and the J gene lost 0 bases, with 8 bases spanning the gap. CDR1 is ENHRY and CDR2 is SYGVKD in the germline V gene. The CDR3 region is CAISESETMNTEAFF. CDR3 coding DNA: TGTGCCATCAGTGAGTCTGAGACTATGAACACTGAAGCTTTCTTT.

The chain uses TRBV10-1 and TRBJ2-3; TRBD2 matches at 11 bases. Germline lookup yields CDR1 WNHNN and CDR2 SYGVQD (reference sequence). V trimming: 4 bases; J trimming: 5 bases; junction bases outside the gene matches: 8. The CDR3 covers 16 residues. CDR3 loop: CASSAIAGGLQDTQYF. The CDR3 region has the DNA TGCGCCAGCAGTGCTATAGCGGGAGGGCTCCAAGATACGCAGTATTTT.

The rearrangement joins TRBV5-4 to TRBJ2-7; 8 nucleotides align to TRBD2. The length of the CDR3 is 13 residues. The germline CDR1 and CDR2 sequences are SGHNT and YYREEE (reference sequence). The junction had 3 bases not matched to a gene; V was cut back by 2 bases and J by 5 bases. CDR3 sequence reads: CASSLAGVNEQYF. As DNA, the CDR3 is TGTGCCAGCAGCTTAGCGGGAGTCAACGAGCAGTACTTC.

The chain joins TRBV9 to TRBJ2-2; TRBD2 might be the D (6 bases). The CDR3 runs to 15 residues. Trimming pared 2 bases from V and 5 bases from J, leaving 13 bases between. The V gene's germline CDR1 is SGDLS and CDR2 YYNGEE. Here the CDR3 DNA reads TGTGCCAGCAGCGTTGGACCTGCGGGGACCGGGGAGCTGTTTTTT. It codes for CASSVGPAGTGELFF.

V gene TRBV18 combines with J gene TRBJ2-5, with D perhaps TRBD2 (5 bases). Trimming shortened V by 6 bases and J by 5 bases, and 13 bases separated the two germline ends. Per germline, CDR1 KGHSH and CDR2 LQKENI. The CDR3 covers 13 residues. CDR3 bases: TGTGCCAGCTCCTGGACTCGAGAGGAGACCCAGTACTTC. Translation: CASSWTREETQYF.

V is TRBV5-1 and J is TRBJ2-3; 9 bases match TRBD2. Germline V gene sequence: CDR1 SGHRS, CDR2 YFSETQ. V dropped 5 bases and J dropped 6; count of bases not matched to a gene: 13. The CDR3 totals 16 residues. This CDR3 reads CASRRGRRTSDDTQYF. CDR3 nucleotide sequence: TGCGCCAGCAGGCGGGGACGTCGGACTAGCGACGATACGCAGTATTTT. Variable domain in full (rest from reference TRBV5-1 and TRBJ2-3): KAGVTQTPRYLIKTRGQQVTLSCSPISGHRSVSWYQQTPGQGLQFLFEYFSETQRNKGNFPGRFSGRQFSNSRSEMNVSTLELGDSALYLCASRRGRRTSDDTQYFGPGTRLTVL.

The genes are TRBV30 and TRBJ1-1; the D gene is possibly TRBD1 (6 bases). Germline V CDR1 and CDR2: GTSNPN, SVGIG (reference sequence). This CDR3 has 14 residues. The V end was cut by 3 bases, the J end by 4 bases, with 15 bases between. The CDR3 loop is CAWSPDSRGTEAFF. In DNA, the CDR3 is TGTGCCTGGAGCCCGGACAGCCGCGGCACTGAAGCTTTCTTT.